Reported below is one T cell receptor beta chain. Some clones are missing from TCRdb's copy, which holds only in-frame ones; the method was immunoSEQ multiplex PCR. The top ten hold nearly 20% of the sample, which has about 54,000 clones, roughly 80% seen once. The sample comes from a study of a mutant IDH1 vaccine in newly diagnosed glioma. Study in general: Antecedent treatment encompassed radiotherapy, temozolomide, or their combination; the majority received both.

This CDR3 region has 13 residues. The V end was cut by 0 bases, the J end by 6 bases, with 8 bases between. The V gene's germline CDR1 is MNHNY and CDR2 SVGAGI (reference sequence). Time point of the sample: baseline, week 1 (first vaccination visit). Treatment: pre-vaccination baseline after standard-of-care therapy. In every donor, the tumor was a new WHO grade 3 or 4 IDH1-mutant, ATRX-lost astrocytoma. The receptor was derived from a man between 18 and 35 years old with glioma. Source: PBMCs, taken from a glioma patient treated with radiotherapy, temozolomide or both. The V and J genes are TRBV6-6 and TRBJ1-1; maybe TRBD1 (5 bases). The CDR3 nucleotides read TGTGCCAGCAGTTACTCTGGGGGGGCTGAAGCTTTCTTT. Amino acid sequence: CASSYSGGAEAFF.